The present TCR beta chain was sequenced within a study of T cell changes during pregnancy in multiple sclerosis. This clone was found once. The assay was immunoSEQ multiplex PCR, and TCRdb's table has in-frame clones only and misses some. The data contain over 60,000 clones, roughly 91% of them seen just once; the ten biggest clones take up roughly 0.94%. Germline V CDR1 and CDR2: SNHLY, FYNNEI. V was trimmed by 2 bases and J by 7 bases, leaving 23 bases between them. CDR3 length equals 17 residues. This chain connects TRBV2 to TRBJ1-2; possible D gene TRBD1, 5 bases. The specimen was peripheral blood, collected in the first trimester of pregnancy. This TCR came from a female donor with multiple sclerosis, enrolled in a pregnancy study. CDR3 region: CASSESVEMRQGSGYTF. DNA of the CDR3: TGTGCCAGCAGTGAATCCGTAGAAATGAGGCAGGGAAGTGGCTACACCTTC.